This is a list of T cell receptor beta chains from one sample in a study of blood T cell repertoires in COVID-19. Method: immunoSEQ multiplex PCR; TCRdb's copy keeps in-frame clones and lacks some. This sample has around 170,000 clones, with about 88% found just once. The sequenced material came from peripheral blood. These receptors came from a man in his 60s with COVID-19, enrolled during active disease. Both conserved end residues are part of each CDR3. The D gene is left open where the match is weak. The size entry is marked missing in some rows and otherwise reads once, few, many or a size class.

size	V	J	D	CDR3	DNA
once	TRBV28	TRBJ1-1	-	CASTPYRTVSTEAFF	TGTGCCAGCACTCCCTATCGGACAGTCTCTACTGAAGCTTTCTTT
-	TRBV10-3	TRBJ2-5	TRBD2	CAISGIAGGETQYF	TGTGCCATCAGTGGTATCGCGGGGGGAGAGACCCAGTACTTC
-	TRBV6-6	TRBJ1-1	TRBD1	CASTETGGTEAFF	TGTGCCAGCACCGAGACAGGGGGCACTGAAGCTTTCTTT
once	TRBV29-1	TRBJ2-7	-	CSVEDSDEQYF	TGCAGCGTTGAAGATTCCGACGAGCAGTACTTC
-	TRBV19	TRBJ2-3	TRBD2	CASSIDPQAGVTDTQYF	TGTGCCAGTAGTATAGATCCCCAAGCGGGGGTCACAGATACGCAGTATTTT
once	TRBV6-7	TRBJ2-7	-	CASSYPTAWGRCEQYF	TGTGCCAGCAGTTACCCAACCGCGTGGGGGCGATGTGAGCAGTACTTC
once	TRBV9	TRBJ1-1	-	CASSVASGDTEAFF	TGTGCCAGCAGCGTAGCGTCAGGGGACACTGAAGCTTTCTTT
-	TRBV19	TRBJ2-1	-	CASSRGVSSYNEQFF	TGTGCCAGTAGTCGCGGGGTTAGCTCCTACAATGAGCAGTTCTTC
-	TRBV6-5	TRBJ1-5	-	CASGSSRNQPQHF	TGTGCCAGCGGGAGCAGTAGGAATCAGCCCCAGCATTTT
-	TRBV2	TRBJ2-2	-	CASSENGGTGELFF	TGTGCCAGCAGCGAAAACGGGGGCACCGGGGAGCTGTTTTTT
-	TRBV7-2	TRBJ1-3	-	CASSLVGLGAGNTIYF	TGTGCCAGCAGCTTAGTAGGGCTCGGGGCTGGAAACACCATATATTTT
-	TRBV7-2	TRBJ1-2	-	CASSQGAGMGYGYTF	TGTGCCAGCAGCCAAGGGGCAGGGATGGGCTATGGCTACACCTTC
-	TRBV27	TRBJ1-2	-	CASSALGQIYGYTF	TGTGCCAGCAGTGCATTAGGACAGATCTATGGCTACACCTTC
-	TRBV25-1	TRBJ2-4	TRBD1	CASMEDRGRGTQYF	TGTGCCAGCATGGAGGACAGGGGGCGAGGGACACAGTACTTC
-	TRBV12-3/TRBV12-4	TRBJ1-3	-	CASSQTDGNTIYF	TGTGCCAGCAGCCAGACAGATGGAAACACCATATATTTT
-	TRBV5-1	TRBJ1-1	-	CASSLTIQGNTEAFF	TGCGCCAGCAGCTTGACCATACAGGGGAACACTGAAGCTTTCTTT
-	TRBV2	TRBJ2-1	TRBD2	CASSEREGYNEQFF	TGTGCCAGCAGTGAGCGGGAGGGATACAATGAGCAGTTCTTC
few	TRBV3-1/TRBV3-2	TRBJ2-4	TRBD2	CASSQVLGSGRSLAKNIQYF	TGTGCCAGCAGCCAAGTACTGGGTAGCGGGAGATCACTAGCCAAAAACATTCAGTACTTC
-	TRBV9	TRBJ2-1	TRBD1	CASSAPGQGRYNEQFF	TGTGCCAGCAGCGCGCCGGGACAGGGTCGCTACAATGAGCAGTTCTTC
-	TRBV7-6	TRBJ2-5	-	CASSLAGGGETQYF	TGTGCCAGCAGCTTAGCTGGGGGCGGGGAGACCCAGTACTTC
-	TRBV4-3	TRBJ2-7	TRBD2	CASSQDFSGTYYEQYF	TGCGCCAGCAGCCAAGATTTTAGCGGGACGTACTACGAGCAGTACTTC
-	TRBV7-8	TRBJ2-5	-	CASSPQETQYF	TGTGCCAGCAGCCCTCAAGAGACCCAGTACTTC
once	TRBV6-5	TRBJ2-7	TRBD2	CASRSGGFGEQYF	TGTGCCAGCAGAAGCGGGGGGTTCGGCGAGCAGTACTTC
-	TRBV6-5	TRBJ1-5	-	CASSYSRTGQPQHF	TGTGCCAGCAGTTACTCGCGAACGGGTCAGCCCCAGCATTTT
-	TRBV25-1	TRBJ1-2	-	CASSDPIRANYGYTF	TGTGCCAGCAGTGACCCGATCAGGGCAAACTATGGCTACACCTTC
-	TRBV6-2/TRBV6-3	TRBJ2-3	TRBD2	CASSAQRGNTDTQYF	TGTGCCAGCAGTGCCCAGCGGGGGAACACAGATACGCAGTATTTT
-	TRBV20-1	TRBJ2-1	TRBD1	CSAGQVNEQFF	TGCAGTGCAGGACAGGTCAATGAGCAGTTCTTC
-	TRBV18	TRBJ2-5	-	CASSLGLQETQYF	TGTGCCAGCTCACTGGGACTCCAAGAGACCCAGTACTTC
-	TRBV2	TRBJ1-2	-	CASRVAAGGSGYTF	TGTGCCAGCAGAGTGGCTGCGGGAGGTAGTGGCTACACCTTC
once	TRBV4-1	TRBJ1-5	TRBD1	CASSLQTGASNQPQHF	TGCGCCAGCAGCCTACAGACAGGGGCTAGCAATCAGCCCCAGCATTTT
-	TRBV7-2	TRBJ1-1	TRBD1	CASSARQGPNTEAFF	TGTGCCAGCAGCGCCCGACAGGGTCCGAACACTGAAGCTTTCTTT
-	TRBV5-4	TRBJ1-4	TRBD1	CASSPTGGTNEKLFF	TGTGCCAGCAGCCCAACAGGGGGGACTAATGAAAAACTGTTTTTT
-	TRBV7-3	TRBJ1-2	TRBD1	CASSLGQGAGDYGYTF	TGTGCCAGCAGCTTGGGACAGGGGGCGGGAGACTATGGCTACACCTTC
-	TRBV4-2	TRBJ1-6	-	CASSQDYQPRGTSPLHF	TGTGCCAGCAGCCAAGATTACCAGCCCCGGGGGACCTCACCCCTCCACTTT
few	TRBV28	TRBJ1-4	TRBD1	CASFYRTGGGELFF	TGTGCCAGCTTTTATCGGACAGGGGGCGGAGAACTGTTTTTT
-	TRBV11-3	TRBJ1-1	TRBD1	CASSLARGQGGDTEAFF	TGTGCCAGCAGCTTAGCGCGGGGACAGGGTGGGGACACTGAAGCTTTCTTT
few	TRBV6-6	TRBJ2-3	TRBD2	CASSTLAGGMTDTQYF	TGTGCCAGCAGTACACTAGCGGGGGGTATGACAGATACGCAGTATTTT
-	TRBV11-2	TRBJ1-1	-	CASRLESNTEAFF	TGTGCCAGCAGACTAGAGTCGAACACTGAAGCTTTCTTT
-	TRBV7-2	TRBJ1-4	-	CASSLYRAATNEKLFF	TGTGCCAGCAGCTTGTACAGGGCAGCAACTAATGAAAAACTGTTTTTT
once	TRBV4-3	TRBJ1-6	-	CASSQDPSSYNSPLHF	TGCGCCAGCAGCCAAGATCCGAGCTCCTATAATTCACCCCTCCACTTT
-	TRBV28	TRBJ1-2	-	CASMTRGQNYGYTF	TGTGCCAGCATGACTCGGGGTCAGAACTATGGCTATACCTTC
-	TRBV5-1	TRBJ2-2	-	CASSLVDFSTGELFF	TGCGCCAGCAGCTTGGTGGACTTCAGCACCGGGGAGCTGTTTTTT
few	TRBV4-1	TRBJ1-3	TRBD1	CASRGIIGTASGNTIYF	TGCGCCAGCAGGGGAATAATTGGGACAGCCTCTGGAAACACCATATATTTT
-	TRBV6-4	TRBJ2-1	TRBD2	CASSDEAGGVSEQFF	TGTGCCAGCAGTGACGAGGCGGGGGGTGTCTCTGAGCAGTTCTTC
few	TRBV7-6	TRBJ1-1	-	CASSVTGNTEAFF	TGTGCCAGCAGCGTCACGGGGAACACTGAAGCTTTCTTT
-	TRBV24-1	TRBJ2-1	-	CATSDLKYNEQFF	TGTGCCACCAGTGACCTAAAGTACAATGAGCAGTTCTTC
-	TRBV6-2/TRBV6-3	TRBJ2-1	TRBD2	CASSYSILAGVRGSFF	TGTGCCAGCAGTTACTCGATTCTAGCGGGAGTAAGAGGAAGCTTCTTC
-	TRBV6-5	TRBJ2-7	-	CATLNRGGFLGQYF	TGTGCCACCCTAAACCGTGGAGGGTTCCTAGGGCAGTACTTC
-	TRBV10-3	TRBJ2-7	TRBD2	CAISDSSGRYEQYF	TGTGCCATCAGTGATTCTAGCGGGAGATACGAGCAGTACTTC
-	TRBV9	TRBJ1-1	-	CASSPLGHLNTEAFF	TGTGCCAGCAGCCCCTTAGGACACCTGAACACTGAAGCTTTCTTT
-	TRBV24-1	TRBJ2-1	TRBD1	CATSDTTGNAYNEQFF	TGTGCCACCAGTGATACGACAGGGAATGCGTACAATGAGCAGTTCTTC
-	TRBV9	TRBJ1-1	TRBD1	CASSADRGEAFF	TGTGCCAGCAGCGCCGACAGGGGGGAAGCTTTCTTT
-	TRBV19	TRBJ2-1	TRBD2	CAAGGRGGISEQFF	TGTGCCGCCGGGGGACGGGGGGGCATTAGTGAGCAGTTCTTC
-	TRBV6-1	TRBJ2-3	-	CASSETHPGSATDTQYF	TGTGCCAGCAGTGAAACCCATCCAGGATCCGCCACAGATACGCAGTATTTT
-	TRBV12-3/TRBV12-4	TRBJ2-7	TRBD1	CASSWDRVYEQYF	TGTGCCAGCAGTTGGGACAGGGTCTACGAGCAGTACTTC